These 13 T cell receptor beta chains came from one sample sequenced in a study of T cell responses to AZD1222 COVID-19 vaccine. Repertoires were generated with immunoSEQ multiplex PCR, while TCRdb's copy carries only in-frame clones and drops some. The table has under 150,000 clones, roughly 92% seen once. Sequences were derived from peripheral blood, sampled 28 days after the second AZD1222 dose. These receptors were collected from an adult who received the AZD1222 COVID-19 vaccine.

The genes are TRBV5-8 and TRBJ2-1, with D uncertain. The V end lost 4 bases, the J end lost 10 bases, and 15 bases lay between the germline ends. The germline gives CDR1 SGHTS, CDR2 YDEGEE. There are 13 residues in the CDR3. This chain's CDR3 is CASSRLERTEQFF. The CDR3 DNA sequence: TGTGCCAGCAGCCGACTGGAGAGGACGGAGCAGTTCTTC.

V and J are TRBV6-5 and TRBJ1-3; D not certain. The CDR3 is made up of 14 amino acids. Per the germline V gene, CDR1 is MNHEY and CDR2 is SVGAGI. The V end lost 0 bases, the J end lost 0 bases, and 3 bases lay between the germline ends. The CDR3 DNA reads TGTGCCAGCAGTTACTCTAACTCTGGAAACACCATATATTTT. It encodes CASSYSNSGNTIYF.

V and J are TRBV7-9 and TRBJ1-5; D is perhaps TRBD1 (5 bases). Germline assignment: CDR1 SEHNR and CDR2 FQNEAQ (reference sequence). V was trimmed by 3 bases and J by 2 bases, leaving 14 bases between them. The CDR3 length is 16 residues. This CDR3 reads CASSFGQANGNQPQHF. In nucleotides, the CDR3 is TGTGCCAGCAGCTTCGGACAAGCTAATGGCAATCAGCCCCAGCATTTT.

The gene calls are TRBV10-1 and TRBJ2-1; D may correspond to TRBD1 or TRBD2 (6 bases each). The germline gives CDR1 WNHNN, CDR2 SYGVQD (reference sequence). V dropped 2 bases and J dropped 1 base, with 12 bases sitting between them. The CDR3 is made up of 16 amino acids. The CDR3 is CASSEKGEVSYNEQFF. The CDR3 region has the DNA TGCGCCAGCAGTGAGAAGGGGGAGGTATCCTACAATGAGCAGTTCTTC.

V gene TRBV4-2 combines with J gene TRBJ2-7, with a possible D match to TRBD1 (6 bases). V lost 4 bases to trimming and J lost 5 bases, with 18 bases between them. CDR1 LGHNA and CDR2 YNFKEQ come from the germline V gene. CDR3 length: 15 residues. The CDR3 loop reads CASSPDSGVSHEQYF. The CDR3 DNA follows: TGTGCCAGCAGCCCCGACTCAGGGGTTTCCCACGAGCAGTACTTC.

The CDR3 region is CASSPPEGLNNEQFF. The DNA of the CDR3 is TGTGCCAGCAGCCCTCCCGAGGGTTTAAACAATGAGCAGTTCTTC. This sequence joins TRBV5-6 and TRBJ2-1; TRBD2 is a possible D gene (5 bases). CDR3 length: 15 residues. Trimming shortened V by 4 bases and J by 5 bases, and 16 bases separated the two germline ends. The V gene's germline CDR1 is SGHDT and CDR2 YYEEEE.

The gene calls are TRBV5-1 and TRBJ1-4; 7 bases map to TRBD1. CDR1 and CDR2 from the germline V gene are SGHRS and YFSETQ. The CDR3 contains 14 residues. The ends lost 2 bases at V and 10 bases at J; junction bases unmatched: 8. The CDR3 spells CASSLGQAKGKLFF. DNA for the CDR3: TGCGCCAGCAGCTTAGGACAGGCCAAAGGAAAACTGTTTTTT.

The chain carries TRBV11-2 and TRBJ1-6; D is unresolved. The germline V gene has CDR1 SGHAT and CDR2 FQNNGV. The CDR3 spans 14 residues. Trimming stripped 2 bases from V and 6 bases from J, with 8 bases between. The CDR3 nucleotides are TGTGCCAGCAGCTTACTAAGCTTTAATTCACCCCTCCACTTT. This sequence encodes CASSLLSFNSPLHF.

The chain combines TRBV2 with TRBJ2-7; D gene ambiguous. Trimming took 3 bases from V and 0 from J, leaving 3 bases between them. Germline values: CDR1 SNHLY, CDR2 FYNNEI. The CDR3 has 12 residues. This chain's CDR3 is CASSDSSYEQYF. Here the CDR3 DNA reads TGTGCCAGCAGTGATAGCTCCTACGAGCAGTACTTC.

The V call is TRBV29-1, the J call TRBJ1-2; 10 bases align to TRBD1. In germline, CDR1 is SQVTM, CDR2 ANQGSEA. Trimming cost V 5 bases and J 6 bases; bases outside gene matches: 9. CDR3 length equals 14 residues. This CDR3 is CSVFGQGEENGYTF. The CDR3 DNA follows: TGCAGCGTTTTTGGACAGGGGGAAGAGAATGGCTACACCTTC.

J is TRBJ2-2 and V is TRBV7-9, with TRBD2 matching over 7 bases. Unmatched junction bases numbered 4, after V lost 6 bases and J lost 0 bases. The CDR3 is 15 residues long. CDR1 is SEHNR and CDR2 is FQNEAQ in the germline V gene (reference sequence). CDR3 bases: TGTGCCAGCAGAACGGGGGGTCCGAACACCGGGGAGCTGTTTTTT. It translates to CASRTGGPNTGELFF.

This clone is termed medium-sized. The chain combines TRBV6-2 or TRBV6-3 with TRBJ2-2; D remains unclear. Germline V lookup: CDR1 MNHEY, CDR2 SVGEGT. Trimming removed 2 bases from V and 3 bases from J, with 4 bases in between. This CDR3 has 13 amino acids. The CDR3 coding sequence is TGTGCCAGCAGTTACAGGGACACCGGGGAGCTGTTTTTT. Encoded protein: CASSYRDTGELFF.

The rearrangement uses TRBV4-2 and TRBJ2-5; 8 positions match TRBD2. Germline V gene lookup returns CDR1 LGHNA and CDR2 YNFKEQ. Trimming removed 2 bases from V and 5 bases from J; junction bases left unmatched: 16. This CDR3 region has 18 residues. For the CDR3, the DNA is TGTGCCAGCAGCCAAAGTTTACGGGGGGGTGTTAGTCAGGAGACCCAGTACTTC. Translating gives CASSQSLRGGVSQETQYF.